This record covers a single T cell receptor beta chain. The data were taken from a study of T cells after yellow fever vaccination. Germline CDR1 SQVTM, CDR2 ANQGSEA. This CDR3 contains 14 residues. The J segment lost 2 bases and the V segment lost 6 bases, leaving 6 bases of the junction unmatched. TCRdb re-called the 5' RACE reads through MiXCR, storing one row per CDR3 protein. The sample shows 150,000 to 200,000 distinct CDR3 sequences, more than 5.5% of them seen only once. This chain connects TRBV29-1 to TRBJ1-5; 8 positions match TRBD1. The source of this sequence is a man aged 18 to 30 who received the YFV17D yellow fever vaccine. Sequenced here: CD4+ T cells sorted from PBMCs, sampled roughly 5 days after the first yellow fever vaccination. CDR3 loop: CSVVVTGGNQPQHF. DNA of the CDR3: TGCAGCGTAGTCGTGACAGGGGGCAATCAGCCCCAGCATTTT.